This TCR beta chain originates from a study of lymphopenia after photon versus proton radiotherapy. Profiled with immunoSEQ multiplex PCR; TCRdb holds only in-frame clones, not every one. The sample lists approximately 25,000 clones, 70% to 85% seen once, with about 20% in the top ten. About this clone itself: What it binds is unknown.

Study-level results: Authors raise, but do not show, better survival with proton therapy. After lymphocyte nadir, photon-treated repertoires showed oligoclonal expansion, especially CD8+ Temra. Under photons, naive T cells and diversity fell while effector/memory populations rose.

The TCR was taken from a woman in her seventies with pancreatic cancer. The sample in question was peripheral blood, obtained from a patient treated with proton-based radiotherapy.

The CDR3 DNA is TGTGCCAGCAGCGTAGGCGCAAACACAGATACGCAGTATTTT. Translation gives CASSVGANTDTQYF. J is TRBJ2-3 and V is TRBV9; D remains unclear. Germline V lookup: CDR1 SGDLS, CDR2 YYNGEE. V lost 0 bases and J 2 bases, leaving 7 bases between the germline ends. The CDR3 is 14 amino acids.